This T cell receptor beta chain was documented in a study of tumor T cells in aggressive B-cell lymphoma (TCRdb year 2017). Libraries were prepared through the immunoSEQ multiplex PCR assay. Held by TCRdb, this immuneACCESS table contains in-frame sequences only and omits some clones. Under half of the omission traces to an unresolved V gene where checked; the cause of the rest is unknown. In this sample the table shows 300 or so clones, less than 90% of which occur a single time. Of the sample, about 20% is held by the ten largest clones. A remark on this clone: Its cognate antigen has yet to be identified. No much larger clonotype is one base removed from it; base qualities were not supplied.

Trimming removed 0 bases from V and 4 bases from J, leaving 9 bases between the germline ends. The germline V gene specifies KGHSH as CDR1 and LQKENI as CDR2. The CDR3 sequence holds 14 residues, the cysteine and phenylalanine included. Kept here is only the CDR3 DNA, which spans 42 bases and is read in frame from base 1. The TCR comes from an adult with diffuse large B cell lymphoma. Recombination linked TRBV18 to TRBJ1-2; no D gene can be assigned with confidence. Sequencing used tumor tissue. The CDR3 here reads CASSPPGRRYGYTF. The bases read TGTGCCAGCTCACCACCCGGGAGGCGCTATGGCTACACCTTC.